This is a list of T cell receptor beta chains from one sample in a study of T cells after yellow fever vaccination. Via MiXCR, TCRdb re-called the 5' RACE reads, giving one row per CDR3 protein. The repertoire holds approximately 260,000 distinct CDR3 sequences, with over 10% as singletons. Sequencing used CD4+ T cells sorted from PBMCs, obtained 45 days after the yellow fever booster vaccination. Receptor source: a man aged 30 to 39 who received the YFV17D yellow fever vaccine. Each CDR3 is given with its conserved first and last residue.

j_call: TRBJ1-2; v_call: TRBV28; cdr3_aa: CASWGQGEGYTF
j_call: TRBJ1-5; v_call: TRBV5-1; cdr3_aa: CASSLPGQPQHF
j_call: TRBJ2-7; v_call: TRBV3-1; cdr3_aa: CASSQVVGVAYEQYF
j_call: TRBJ2-3; v_call: TRBV28; cdr3_aa: CASRDGFTDTQYF
j_call: TRBJ2-7; v_call: TRBV4-3; cdr3_aa: CASSLRALGDEQYF
j_call: TRBJ1-2; v_call: TRBV20-1; cdr3_aa: CSASSANYGYTF
j_call: TRBJ2-1; v_call: TRBV6-1; cdr3_aa: CASSPAGVTYNEQFF
j_call: TRBJ2-1; v_call: TRBV12-3/TRBV12-4; cdr3_aa: CASSFTSGTHHNEQFF
j_call: TRBJ2-7; v_call: TRBV5-6; cdr3_aa: CASSVGRRDEQYF
j_call: TRBJ2-7; v_call: TRBV18; cdr3_aa: CASSPNTGFEQYF
j_call: TRBJ2-7; v_call: TRBV11-2; cdr3_aa: CASSPRVGVETSGRAAFQF
j_call: TRBJ1-2; v_call: TRBV28; cdr3_aa: CASTPLAREGYGYTF
j_call: TRBJ2-3; v_call: TRBV5-1; cdr3_aa: CATLSGFGVRTDTQYF